These 21 T cell receptor beta chains came from one sample sequenced in a study of circulating and synovial CD4+ cells in juvenile arthritis. Generated by immunoSEQ multiplex PCR, the TCRdb table keeps only in-frame clones and is missing some. The sample lists about 35,000 clones; roughly 96% were seen once. Source material: CD4+ T cells from blood. The receptors here all came from a human donor with juvenile idiopathic arthritis.

The rearrangement links TRBV5-8 to TRBJ1-1; 9 bases match TRBD1. The germline gives CDR1 SGHTS, CDR2 YDEGEE. J lost 5 bases, V lost 3 bases, and 5 bases had no gene match. The CDR3 covers 14 residues. As DNA, the CDR3 is TGTGCCAGCAGCTCGGGACAGGGTTGGACTGAAGCTTTCTTT. Encoded protein: CASSSGQGWTEAFF.

The chain has TRBV28 and TRBJ1-5; possibly TRBD1 for D (5 bases). CDR1 MDHEN and CDR2 SYDVKM come from the germline V gene. Trimming pared 2 bases from V and 3 bases from J, leaving 8 bases between. This CDR3 comprises 14 residues. The CDR3 nucleotides are TGTGCCAGCAGTTTAGCAGGGTCCAATCAGCCCCAGCATTTT. Translation gives CASSLAGSNQPQHF. The complete variable domain, with remaining parts taken from reference TRBV28 and TRBJ1-5, reads DVKVTQSSRYLVKRTGEKVFLECVQDMDHENMFWYRQDPGLGLRLIYFSYDVKMKEKGDIPEGYSVSREKKERFSLILESASTNQTSMYLCASSLAGSNQPQHFGDGTRLSIL.

This chain links TRBV10-3 with TRBJ1-5, with D maybe TRBD1 (6 bases). The CDR3 length is 15 residues. Germline V lookup: CDR1 ENHRY, CDR2 SYGVKD. V lost 6 bases to trimming and J lost 2 bases, with 14 bases between them. The CDR3: CAIRSSEGGNQPQHF. CDR3 DNA: TGTGCCATCAGGTCCTCTGAGGGGGGCAATCAGCCCCAGCATTTT.

V is TRBV28 and J is TRBJ1-1; maybe TRBD1 (6 bases). Looked up from germline, CDR1 is MDHEN and CDR2 is SYDVKM. The V and J ends lost 5 bases and 1 base respectively, with 14 bases between them. This CDR3 is 15 amino acids long. The CDR3 DNA follows: TGTGCCAGCAGTCCGGTTATAGGGGGGAACACTGAAGCTTTCTTT. It translates to CASSPVIGGNTEAFF.

V is TRBV5-6 and J is TRBJ2-5; the D gene is possibly TRBD2 (5 bases). This CDR3 has 16 amino acids. Trimming left V 0 bases short and J 1 base short, with 13 bases between. Germline CDR1 SGHDT, CDR2 YYEEEE. Written as DNA, the CDR3 is TGTGCCAGCAGCTTGGGGCCTCTAGCACTCCAAGAGACCCAGTACTTC. Translating it yields CASSLGPLALQETQYF.

CDR3 bases: TGTGCCAGCAGACGGGTTTCCGAGCAGTACTTC. This translates into CASRRVSEQYF. The rearrangement links TRBV11-2 to TRBJ2-7; D not certain. The CDR3 contains 11 residues. Germline V lookup: CDR1 SGHAT, CDR2 FQNNGV. Trimming took off 6 bases at V and 6 bases at J, with 9 bases between the two ends.

The rearrangement joins TRBV28 to TRBJ2-3, with 11 positions matching TRBD1. Unmatched junction bases numbered 4, after V lost 6 bases and J lost 5 bases. The V gene's germline CDR1 is MDHEN and CDR2 SYDVKM. This CDR3 is 14 amino acids long. The DNA for the CDR3 is TGTGCCAGCAGCCGGGACAGGGGGATAGATACGCAGTATTTT. Translating it yields CASSRDRGIDTQYF. The whole variable domain, filled in from reference TRBV28 and TRBJ2-3, reads DVKVTQSSRYLVKRTGEKVFLECVQDMDHENMFWYRQDPGLGLRLIYFSYDVKMKEKGDIPEGYSVSREKKERFSLILESASTNQTSMYLCASSRDRGIDTQYFGPGTRLTVL.

The chain employs TRBV7-2 and TRBJ1-2; D is undetermined. The CDR3 has 15 amino acids. The V end was cut by 1 base, the J end by 5 bases, with 14 bases between. Per the germline V gene, CDR1 is SGHTA and CDR2 is FQGNSA. The CDR3 region is CASSLEQSPLYGYTF. The CDR3 DNA reads TGTGCCAGCAGCTTAGAACAGAGCCCTCTTTATGGCTACACCTTC.

The V and J genes are TRBV5-8 and TRBJ2-3; D may be TRBD1 (6 bases). V lost 3 bases to trimming and J lost 2 bases, with 16 bases between them. CDR1 and CDR2 from the germline V gene are SGHTS and YDEGEE. The CDR3 covers 16 residues. CDR3 residues: CASSSRKGVLTDTQYF. The CDR3 region has the DNA TGTGCCAGCAGCTCCCGTAAGGGGGTTCTCACAGATACGCAGTATTTT. The full variable domain, completed using reference TRBV5-8 and TRBJ2-3, is EAGVTQSPTHLIKTRGQQATLRCSPISGHTSVYWYQQALGLGLQFLLWYDEGEERNRGNFPPRFSGRQFPNYSSELNVNALELEDSALYLCASSSRKGVLTDTQYFGPGTRLTVL.

The chain uses TRBV28 and TRBJ1-2; D is perhaps TRBD1 (5 bases). In germline, CDR1 is MDHEN, CDR2 SYDVKM. CDR3 length equals 14 residues. Trimming removed 8 bases from V and 4 bases from J, with 17 bases in between. The DNA of the CDR3 is TGTGCCAGCTCAGGCCCAGGGTCGGTCTATGGCTACACCTTC. Its translation is CASSGPGSVYGYTF.

This clone was counted once. The V gene is TRBV4-2, the J gene TRBJ2-7, with 12 bases fitting TRBD2. The CDR3 is made up of 16 amino acids. Germline V CDR1 and CDR2: LGHNA, YNFKEQ. V was clipped by 5 bases and J by 0 bases; unmatched bases: 5. CDR3: CASSSQTSGGSYEQYF. In nucleotides, the CDR3 is TGTGCCAGCAGCTCTCAGACTAGCGGGGGCTCCTACGAGCAGTACTTC.

The chain is built from TRBV30 and TRBJ2-7; a possible D gene is TRBD2 (5 bases). Germline V CDR1 and CDR2: GTSNPN, SVGIG (reference sequence). The CDR3 has 14 amino acids. V lost 0 bases and J 5 bases, leaving 14 bases between the germline ends. CDR3 residues: CAWSVARVLNEQYF. Written as DNA, the CDR3 is TGTGCCTGGAGTGTTGCGCGGGTTCTAAACGAGCAGTACTTC.

The J gene is TRBJ2-1, the V gene TRBV4-1; TRBD2 agrees at 15 bases. CDR1 and CDR2 (germline): MGHRA, YSYEKL. The ends lost 1 base at V and 6 bases at J; junction bases unmatched: 7. The CDR3 runs to 18 residues. Written as DNA, the CDR3 is TGCGCCAGCAGCCAAGGGACTAGCGGGAGGGCCCTCGTCAATGAGCAGTTCTTC. Its protein product is CASSQGTSGRALVNEQFF.

The rearrangement links TRBV4-3 to TRBJ1-5; a possible D gene is TRBD1 (5 bases). V shed 0 bases and J shed 6 bases, with 6 bases lying between them. The germline CDR1 and CDR2 sequences are LGHNA and YSLEER. The CDR3 is 13 residues long. CDR3 sequence (DNA): TGCGCCAGCAGCCAAGAGGGGGGTCAGCCCCAGCATTTT. Protein sequence: CASSQEGGQPQHF.

The chain joins TRBV28 to TRBJ1-1; 7 positions match TRBD1. CDR3 length: 12 amino acids. The junction had 9 bases not matched to a gene; V was cut back by 6 bases and J by 11 bases. Germline-derived CDR1 and CDR2 are MDHEN and SYDVKM. CDR3 DNA sequence: TGTGCCAGCAGAAGGGGACAGTTAGAGGCTTTCTTT. It specifies CASRRGQLEAFF. Variable domain in full (rest from reference TRBV28 and TRBJ1-1): DVKVTQSSRYLVKRTGEKVFLECVQDMDHENMFWYRQDPGLGLRLIYFSYDVKMKEKGDIPEGYSVSREKKERFSLILESASTNQTSMYLCASRRGQLEAFFGQGTRLTVV.

The gene calls are TRBV6-6 and TRBJ2-7, with D hard to call. The CDR3 contains 15 residues. Germline V CDR1 and CDR2: MNHNY, SVGAGI (reference sequence). V lost 5 bases and J 6 bases, leaving 20 bases between the germline ends. CDR3 loop: CASSLQGGAKSEQYF. CDR3 nucleotide sequence: TGTGCCAGCAGTCTCCAAGGCGGTGCAAAAAGCGAGCAGTACTTC.

The chain is built from TRBV4-1 and TRBJ2-2, with 9 bases matching TRBD2. Germline values: CDR1 MGHRA, CDR2 YSYEKL. J gave up 4 bases and V 1 base, and 1 base lay outside the gene matches. CDR3 length equals 15 residues. The CDR3 DNA sequence: TGCGCCAGCAGCCAAGCAGCGGGGGGCACCGGGGAGCTGTTTTTT. This gives the protein CASSQAAGGTGELFF.

This rearrangement joins TRBV7-2 to TRBJ2-7; D may be TRBD2 (7 bases). This CDR3 is 13 amino acids long. V lost 9 bases, J lost 3 bases, and 15 bases lay in between. Germline V gene data show CDR1 as SGHTA and CDR2 as FQGNSA. CDR3 residues: CASREGGSYEQYF. DNA for the CDR3: TGTGCCAGTAGGGAGGGGGGGAGCTACGAGCAGTACTTC.

The CDR3 loop reads CASSRQGWYEQYF. The CDR3 coding sequence is TGTGCCAGCAGTCGACAGGGGTGGTACGAGCAGTACTTC. The genes are TRBV6-1 and TRBJ2-7, with 8 positions matching TRBD1. This CDR3 has 13 amino acids. The germline CDR1 and CDR2 sequences are MNHNS and SASEGT. The junction had 4 bases not matched to a gene; V was cut back by 5 bases and J by 4 bases.

This rearrangement joins TRBV9 to TRBJ2-3; TRBD2 might be the D (6 bases). The CDR3 length is 14 residues. Between the trimmed V and J ends, which lost 3 bases and 2 bases, there was a span of 10 bases. Germline values: CDR1 SGDLS, CDR2 YYNGEE. The CDR3 here is CASSDGSLTDTQYF. The DNA for the CDR3 is TGTGCCAGCAGCGACGGGAGCCTCACAGATACGCAGTATTTT.

This chain uses TRBV6-5 with TRBJ2-7, with D unclear. Germline loops: CDR1 MNHEY, CDR2 SVGAGI. The germline V and J ends were trimmed by 6 bases and 4 bases, with 16 bases remaining between them. The CDR3 spans 14 residues. DNA of the CDR3: TGTGCCAGCAGAGTTGAACAAGGAGTTTACGAGCAGTACTTC. Residues: CASRVEQGVYEQYF.